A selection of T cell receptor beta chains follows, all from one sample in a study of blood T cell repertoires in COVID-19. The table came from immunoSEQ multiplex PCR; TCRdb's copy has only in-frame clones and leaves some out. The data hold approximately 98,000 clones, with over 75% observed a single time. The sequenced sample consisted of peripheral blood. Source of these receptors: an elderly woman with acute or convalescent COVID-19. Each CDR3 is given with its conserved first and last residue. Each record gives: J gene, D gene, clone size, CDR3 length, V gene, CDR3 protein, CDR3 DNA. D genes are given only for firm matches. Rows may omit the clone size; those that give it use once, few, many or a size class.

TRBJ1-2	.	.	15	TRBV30	CAWSVGYAGNYGYTF	TGTGCCTGGAGTGTAGGTTACGCAGGCAACTATGGCTACACCTTC
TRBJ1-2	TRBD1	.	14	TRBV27	CASSSRTGLGGYTF	TGTGCCAGCAGTTCCAGGACAGGCCTAGGGGGCTACACCTTC
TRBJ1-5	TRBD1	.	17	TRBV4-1	CASSHPIGQGSNQPQHF	TGCGCCAGCAGCCACCCTATCGGACAGGGAAGCAATCAGCCCCAGCATTTT
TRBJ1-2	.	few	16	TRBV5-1	CASSQGQSHFNYGYTF	TGCGCCAGCAGCCAGGGACAATCCCACTTTAACTATGGCTACACCTTC
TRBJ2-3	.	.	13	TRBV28	CASRDSAGNTQYF	TGTGCCAGCAGGGACAGCGCAGGGAATACGCAGTATTTT
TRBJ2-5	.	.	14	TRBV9	CASSGKGDQETQYF	TGTGCCAGCAGCGGCAAGGGGGACCAAGAGACCCAGTACTTC
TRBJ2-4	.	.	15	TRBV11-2	CASSLEGQGSSIQYF	TGTGCCAGCAGCTTAGAAGGGCAGGGGAGTAGCATTCAGTACTTC
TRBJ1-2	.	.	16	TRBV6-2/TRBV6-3	CASSYNGDSLNYGYTF	TGTGCCAGCAGTTACAACGGGGATTCACTTAACTATGGCTACACCTTC
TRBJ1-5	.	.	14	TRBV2	CASSQDTFNQPQHF	TGTGCCAGCAGCCAAGACACCTTCAATCAGCCCCAGCATTTT
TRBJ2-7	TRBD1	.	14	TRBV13	CASSPRDRGYEQYF	TGTGCCAGCAGCCCGAGGGACAGGGGCTACGAGCAGTACTTC
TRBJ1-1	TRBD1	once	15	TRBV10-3	CAISGAGTGVTEAFF	TGTGCCATCAGTGGAGCCGGGACAGGGGTCACTGAAGCTTTCTTT
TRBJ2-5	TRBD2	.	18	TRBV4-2	CASSQDLAGGMERETQYF	TGTGCCAGCAGCCAGGATCTAGCGGGGGGCATGGAAAGGGAGACCCAGTACTTC
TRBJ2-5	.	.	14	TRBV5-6	CASSAGHVPETQYF	TGTGCCAGCAGCGCCGGACACGTCCCTGAGACCCAGTACTTC
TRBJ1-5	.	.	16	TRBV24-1	CATPIMTGRLNQPQHF	TGTGCCACCCCTATTATGACAGGTCGACTTAATCAGCCCCAGCATTTT
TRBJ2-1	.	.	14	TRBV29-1	CSVPPGLLYNEQFF	TGCAGCGTTCCTCCGGGACTTCTTTACAATGAGCAGTTCTTC
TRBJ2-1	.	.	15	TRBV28	CASSPTGIEYNEQFF	TGTGCCAGCAGTCCAACAGGGATTGAGTACAATGAGCAGTTCTTC
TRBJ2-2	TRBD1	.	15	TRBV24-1	CATRGQVGESGELFF	TGTGCCACCAGGGGACAGGTGGGGGAGAGCGGGGAGCTGTTTTTT
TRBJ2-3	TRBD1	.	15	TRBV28	CASSFRDRVRDTQYF	TGTGCCAGCAGTTTTAGGGACAGGGTGAGAGATACGCAGTATTTT
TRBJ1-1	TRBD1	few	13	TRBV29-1	CSVEEGDRVRAFF	TGCAGCGTTGAAGAGGGGGACAGGGTACGAGCTTTCTTT
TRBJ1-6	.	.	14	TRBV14	CASSQQAFNSPLHF	TGTGCCAGCAGCCAGCAGGCTTTCAATTCACCCCTCCACTTT
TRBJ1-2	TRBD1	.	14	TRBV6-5	CASRRTGANYGYTF	TGTGCCAGCAGGAGGACAGGGGCTAACTATGGCTACACCTTC
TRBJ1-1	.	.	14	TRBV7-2	CASSTGQGETEAFF	TGTGCCAGCAGCACGGGCCAGGGTGAGACTGAAGCTTTCTTT
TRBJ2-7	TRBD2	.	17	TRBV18	CASSPPSLAGGSYEQYF	TGTGCCAGCTCACCACCGTCCCTAGCGGGGGGGTCCTACGAGCAGTACTTC
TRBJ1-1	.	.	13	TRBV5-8	CASSFTGYTEAFF	TGTGCCAGCAGCTTCACAGGGTACACTGAAGCTTTCTTT
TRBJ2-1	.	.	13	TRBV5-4	CASSLESINEQFF	TGTGCCAGCAGCTTGGAATCAATCAATGAGCAGTTCTTC
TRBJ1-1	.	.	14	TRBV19	CASTTRLGNTEAFF	TGTGCCAGTACCACGCGGTTGGGGAACACTGAAGCTTTCTTT
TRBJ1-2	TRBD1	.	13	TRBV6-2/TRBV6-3	CASSYSGQYGYTF	TGTGCCAGCAGTTACTCGGGACAGTATGGCTACACCTTC
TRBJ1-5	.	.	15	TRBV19	CASSVQGRSNQPQHF	TGTGCCAGTAGTGTACAGGGAAGGAGCAATCAGCCCCAGCATTTT
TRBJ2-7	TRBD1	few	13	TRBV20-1	CSASLQGGYEQYF	TGCAGTGCTAGTTTACAGGGGGGTTACGAGCAGTACTTC
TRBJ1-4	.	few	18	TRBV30	CAWSRQAFNVATNEKLFF	TGTGCCTGGAGTCGACAGGCTTTCAACGTTGCAACTAATGAAAAACTGTTTTTT
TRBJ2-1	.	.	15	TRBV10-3	CAISDRSNSYNEQFF	TGTGCCATCAGTGACAGGTCCAATTCCTACAATGAGCAGTTCTTC
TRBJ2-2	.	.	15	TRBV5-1	CASTLGSGRTGELFF	TGCGCCAGCACCCTTGGTTCAGGGAGGACCGGGGAGCTGTTTTTT
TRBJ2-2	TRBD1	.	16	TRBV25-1	CASSEYWTGGTGELFF	TGTGCCAGCAGTGAATATTGGACAGGGGGGACCGGGGAGCTGTTTTTT
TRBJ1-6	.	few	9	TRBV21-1	CASSTPLHF	TGTGCCAGCAGCACTCCCCTCCACTTT
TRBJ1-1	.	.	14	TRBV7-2	CASSSGHLNTEAFF	TGTGCCAGCAGCTCGGGACACTTGAACACTGAAGCTTTCTTT
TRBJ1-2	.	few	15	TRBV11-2	CASSPPGELSYGYTF	TGTGCCAGCAGCCCTCCGGGGGAGTTGTCCTATGGCTACACCTTC
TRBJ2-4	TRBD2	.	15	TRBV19	CASSTGGGGAVIQYF	TGTGCCAGTAGTACCGGTGGCGGGGGGGCCGTCATTCAGTACTTC
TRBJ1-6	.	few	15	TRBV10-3	CAIRATGVNNSPLHF	TGTGCCATCAGAGCGACAGGCGTCAATAATTCACCCCTCCACTTT
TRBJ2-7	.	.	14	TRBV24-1	CATSDSSNTYEQYF	TGTGCCACCAGTGATTCGTCTAATACCTACGAGCAGTACTTC
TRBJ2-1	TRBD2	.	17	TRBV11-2	CASSLVRRTSGGGEQFF	TGTGCCAGCAGCTTAGTGAGGCGGACTAGCGGGGGTGGTGAGCAGTTCTTC
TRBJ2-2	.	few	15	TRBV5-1	CASSWSRRGTGELFF	TGCGCCAGCAGTTGGTCAAGGAGGGGCACCGGGGAGCTGTTTTTT
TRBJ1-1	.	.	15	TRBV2	CASSAHQTGNTEAFF	TGTGCCAGCAGTGCCCATCAGACAGGGAACACTGAAGCTTTCTTT
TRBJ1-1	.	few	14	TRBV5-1	CASSLGQVRTEAFF	TGCGCCAGCAGCTTGGGACAGGTCCGCACTGAAGCTTTCTTT
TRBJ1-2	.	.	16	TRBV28	CASSSIRVPSNYGYTF	TGTGCCAGCAGTTCAATCAGGGTCCCCAGTAACTATGGCTACACCTTC
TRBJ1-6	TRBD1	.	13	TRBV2	CASSVNRGSPLHF	TGTGCCAGCAGCGTAAACAGGGGTTCACCCCTCCACTTT
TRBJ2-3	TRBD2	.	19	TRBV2	CASSEESGGAYFSTDTQYF	TGTGCCAGCAGTGAAGAGAGCGGGGGAGCTTATTTTAGCACAGATACGCAGTATTTT
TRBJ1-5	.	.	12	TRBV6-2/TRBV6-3	CASSYAAQPQHF	TGTGCCAGCAGTTACGCGGCCCAGCCCCAGCATTTT
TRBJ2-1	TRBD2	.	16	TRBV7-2	CASSLVGLAGGNEQFF	TGTGCCAGCAGCTTAGTTGGCCTAGCGGGGGGCAATGAGCAGTTCTTC
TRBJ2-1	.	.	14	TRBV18	CASSPVRGYNEQFF	TGTGCCAGCTCACCAGTGCGGGGTTACAATGAGCAGTTCTTC
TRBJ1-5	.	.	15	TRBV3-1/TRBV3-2	CASSQDSGSNQPQHF	TGTGCCAGCAGCCAAGATTCGGGGTCCAATCAGCCCCAGCATTTT
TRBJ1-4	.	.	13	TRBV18	CASSGVTNEKLFF	TGTGCCAGCTCAGGAGTAACTAATGAAAAACTGTTTTTT